The next 28 T cell receptor beta chains were all read from a single sample in a study of OX40 agonist ivuxolimab in advanced cancers. Repertoires were generated with immunoSEQ multiplex PCR, while TCRdb's copy carries only in-frame clones and drops some. In the table there are 95,000 or so clones, 92% of which are singletons. The material sequenced was CD4+ or CD8+ T cells sorted from blood, taken in a trial of the OX40 agonist ivuxolimab. The origin of the receptors is an adult with an advanced solid tumor such as melanoma, head and neck, liver or kidney cancer.

This chain uses TRBV5-4 with TRBJ1-2; D unclear. The V and J ends lost 3 bases and 3 bases respectively, with 12 bases between them. This CDR3 is built from 14 residues. Germline lookup yields CDR1 SGHNT and CDR2 YYREEE (reference sequence). This CDR3 is CASSSGSWDYGYTF. The CDR3 coding sequence is TGTGCCAGCAGCTCGGGTTCTTGGGACTATGGCTACACCTTC. Based on the CDR3 plus reference TRBV5-4 and TRBJ1-2, the full variable domain is ETGVTQSPTHLIKTRGQQVTLRCSSQSGHNTVSWYQQALGQGPQFIFQYYREEENGRGNFPPRFSGLQFPNYSSELNVNALELDDSALYLCASSSGSWDYGYTFGSGTRLTVV.

V is TRBV7-9 and J is TRBJ1-2, with D possibly being TRBD1 (5 bases). Per the germline V gene, CDR1 is SEHNR and CDR2 is FQNEAQ (reference sequence). This CDR3 has 14 amino acids. The ends were cut back, 1 base at V and 4 bases at J, with 10 bases in the middle. The CDR3: CASSLGSGSYGYTF. The CDR3 DNA follows: TGTGCCAGCAGCTTAGGCTCAGGGAGCTATGGCTACACCTTC.

This clone was detected only a few times. The CDR3 protein is CASSYTGNDWDEQFF. The CDR3 bases are TGCGCCAGCAGCTATACAGGGAATGATTGGGATGAGCAGTTCTTC. The chain employs TRBV5-1 and TRBJ2-1; D is possibly TRBD1 (6 bases). V shed 3 bases and J shed 8 bases, with 18 bases lying between them. Germline V gives CDR1 SGHRS, CDR2 YFSETQ. This CDR3 contains 15 residues.

This clone was picked up one time. The V call is TRBV5-1, the J call TRBJ1-1; 8 bases map to TRBD1. The CDR3 has 15 residues. Germline CDR1 is SGHRS and CDR2 is YFSETQ. The J segment lost 1 base and the V segment lost 4 bases, leaving 6 bases of the junction unmatched. The CDR3 nucleotides read TGCGCCAGCAGCACCCTGGACAGGGCGAACACTGAAGCTTTCTTT. This gives the protein CASSTLDRANTEAFF.

The chain recombines TRBV6-5 with TRBJ2-5, with 9 bases that match TRBD1. The CDR3 spans 16 residues. Germline values: CDR1 MNHEY, CDR2 SVGAGI. With V trimmed by 2 bases and J by 5 bases, 9 bases remained unmatched. The CDR3 reads CASSYAWTGDSETQYF. CDR3 sequence (DNA): TGTGCCAGCAGTTACGCGTGGACAGGGGATTCGGAGACCCAGTACTTC.

V gene TRBV6-5 combines with J gene TRBJ2-1; the match to TRBD1 covers 10 bases. The germline V gene encodes CDR1 MNHEY and CDR2 SVGAGI. V trimming: 6 bases; J trimming: 4 bases; junction bases outside the gene matches: 6. The CDR3 runs 15 residues. CDR3 amino acids: CASRKGGQGYNEQFF. CDR3 nucleotide sequence: TGTGCCAGCAGGAAGGGGGGACAGGGGTACAATGAGCAGTTCTTC.

Here the CDR3 reads CASSLDRRILYGYTF. As DNA, the CDR3 is TGTGCCAGCAGCTTGGATCGGCGGATACTCTATGGCTACACCTTC. The V and J genes are TRBV5-6 and TRBJ1-2, with D unclear. The germline gives CDR1 SGHDT, CDR2 YYEEEE. This CDR3 spans 15 amino acids. V was clipped by 0 bases and J by 4 bases, with 13 bases between them.

This chain uses TRBV19 with TRBJ2-1, with D perhaps matching TRBD2 (5 bases). Germline V CDR1 and CDR2: LNHDA, SQIVND (reference sequence). CDR3 size: 15 residues. Trimming pared 3 bases from V and 9 bases from J, leaving 18 bases between. The CDR3 DNA reads as TGTGCCAGTAGTATTGGTGCAGCGGAAGGGAGTGAGCAGTTCTTC. The encoded protein is CASSIGAAEGSEQFF. Full variable domain (rest looked up from reference TRBV19 and TRBJ2-1): DGGITQSPKYLFRKEGQNVTLSCEQNLNHDAMYWYRQDPGQGLRLIYYSQIVNDFQKGDIAEGYSVSREKKESFPLTVTSAQKNPTAFYLCASSIGAAEGSEQFFGPGTRLTVL.

CDR3 nucleotides: TGTGCCAGCAGCGTAGCGGCAGCACCCTACGAGCAGTACTTC. Encoded protein: CASSVAAAPYEQYF. The genes are TRBV9 and TRBJ2-7; D remains ambiguous. The CDR3 loop spans 14 amino acids. Germline CDR1 SGDLS, CDR2 YYNGEE. The V gene lost 0 bases and the J gene lost 2 bases, with 9 bases spanning the gap.

A single count supports this clone. The V and J genes are TRBV9 and TRBJ1-2; D gene unclear. There are 15 residues in the CDR3. The ends were cut back, 2 bases at V and 2 bases at J, with 13 bases in the middle. Germline loops: CDR1 SGDLS, CDR2 YYNGEE. CDR3 nucleotide sequence: TGTGCCAGCAGCGTCCTTCCCGGAGAAAACTATGGCTACACCTTC. It codes for CASSVLPGENYGYTF.

The chain carries TRBV11-2 and TRBJ1-4; weak D call: TRBD1 (5 bases). V dropped 5 bases and J dropped 7 bases, with 17 bases sitting between them. The CDR3 spans 15 residues. Germline CDR1 reads SGHAT; CDR2 reads FQNNGV. CDR3 in DNA: TGTGCCAGCAGCCCCTGGGTAGGGGTTGGTGAAAAACTGTTTTTT. This encodes CASSPWVGVGEKLFF.

The rearrangement joins TRBV19 to TRBJ1-4; 9 nucleotides line up with TRBD1. Germline CDR1 reads LNHDA; CDR2 reads SQIVND (reference sequence). This CDR3 region has 17 residues. V trimming: 6 bases; J trimming: 4 bases; junction bases outside the gene matches: 12. CDR3 region: CASSTGTGNEYNEKLFF. As DNA, the CDR3 is TGTGCCAGTAGCACCGGGACAGGGAACGAGTATAATGAAAAACTGTTTTTT.

This clone was detected a few times. This sequence joins TRBV6-5 and TRBJ1-5; D ambiguous. V lost 2 bases and J 5 bases, leaving 10 bases between the germline ends. Germline V gives CDR1 MNHEY, CDR2 SVGAGI. This CDR3 spans 14 amino acids. In DNA form, the CDR3 reads TGTGCCAGCAGTTACCCCGGCAGCGATCAGCCCCAGCATTTT. Protein sequence: CASSYPGSDQPQHF.

This chain links TRBV6-1 with TRBJ2-6; D not certain. This CDR3 is built from 15 residues. Trimming stripped 2 bases from V and 7 bases from J, with 12 bases between. Per germline, CDR1 MNHNS and CDR2 SASEGT. The CDR3 sequence: CASSEPGGIANVLTF. The CDR3 nucleotides read TGTGCCAGCAGTGAACCCGGTGGAATAGCCAACGTCCTGACTTTC.

The CDR3 here is CASSYSGANVLTF. The DNA of the CDR3 is TGTGCCAGCAGTTACTCTGGGGCCAACGTCCTGACTTTC. The chain employs TRBV6-5 and TRBJ2-6; D uncertain. Germline V gives CDR1 MNHEY, CDR2 SVGAGI. V was clipped by 0 bases and J by 3 bases, with 0 bases between them. This CDR3 region has 13 residues.

The chain is built from TRBV10-3 and TRBJ2-5, with TRBD1 as a possible D gene (6 bases). Trimming pared 8 bases from V and 5 bases from J, leaving 18 bases between. Germline V CDR1 and CDR2: ENHRY, SYGVKD. This CDR3 region has 14 residues. DNA for the CDR3: TGTGCCATCGGGGCAGGCATCCAGGGGGAGACCCAGTACTTC. Protein sequence: CAIGAGIQGETQYF.

The rearrangement joins TRBV19 to TRBJ2-1, with D tentatively TRBD2 (7 bases). Germline CDR1 is LNHDA and CDR2 is SQIVND (reference sequence). Trimming removed 6 bases at V and 8 bases at J, with 14 bases between. The CDR3 consists of 13 residues. This CDR3 is CASRRGGGDEQFF. CDR3 nucleotide sequence: TGTGCCAGTAGGAGGGGGGGAGGGGATGAGCAGTTCTTC. The full variable domain, in which reference TRBV19 and TRBJ2-1 provide the parts outside the CDR3, is DGGITQSPKYLFRKEGQNVTLSCEQNLNHDAMYWYRQDPGQGLRLIYYSQIVNDFQKGDIAEGYSVSREKKESFPLTVTSAQKNPTAFYLCASRRGGGDEQFFGPGTRLTVL.

On this clone: A read error may produce the germline difference seen at one junction end. V and J are TRBV5-4 and TRBJ2-3; 11 nucleotides align to TRBD2. The germline V gene encodes CDR1 SGHNT and CDR2 YYREEE (reference sequence). The CDR3 is made up of 13 amino acids. The CDR3 is CASSQPTSGGAHF. The CDR3, as DNA: TGTGCCAGCAGCCAGCCTACTAGCGGGGGAGCCCATTTT.

This chain links TRBV18 with TRBJ2-3; D possibly uses TRBD1 or TRBD2 (6 bases each). V lost 1 base and J 6 bases, leaving 23 bases between the germline ends. The CDR3 has 18 residues. Germline loops: CDR1 KGHSH, CDR2 LQKENI. In DNA, the CDR3 is TGTGCCAGCTCACCACAGAGTGTGGCGGGACAAGGAATGGATACGCAGTATTTT. Its translation is CASSPQSVAGQGMDTQYF.

The chain is built from TRBV7-6 and TRBJ1-5; 7 nucleotides line up with TRBD1. This CDR3 contains 15 residues. The germline V gene encodes CDR1 SGHVS and CDR2 FNYEAQ. The V segment lost 11 bases and the J segment 4 bases; nucleotides outside the gene matches: 14. CDR3 in amino acids: CAHDGTVAPNQPQHF. The CDR3, as DNA: TGTGCCCACGACGGGACAGTCGCTCCTAATCAGCCCCAGCATTTT.

The chain recombines TRBV7-9 with TRBJ2-3; D gene uncertain. The V and J ends lost 4 bases and 4 bases respectively, with 12 bases between them. Germline values: CDR1 SEHNR, CDR2 FQNEAQ (reference sequence). The CDR3 totals 14 residues. CDR3 nucleotide sequence: TGTGCCAGCAGCTCCACCAACCTCCCAGATACGCAGTATTTT. It yields the protein CASSSTNLPDTQYF.

This chain uses TRBV10-3 with TRBJ2-1, with 8 bases identical to TRBD2. The V gene's germline CDR1 is ENHRY and CDR2 SYGVKD. V trimming: 5 bases; J trimming: 8 bases; junction bases outside the gene matches: 11. The CDR3 is 15 residues long. CDR3 coding DNA: TGTGCCATCAGTTATTTACTAGCGGAGGGGGATGAGCAGTTCTTC. The encoded protein is CAISYLLAEGDEQFF.

This chain joins TRBV30 and TRBJ1-5; D remains ambiguous. The length of the CDR3 is 13 residues. The germline CDR1 and CDR2 sequences are GTSNPN and SVGIG (reference sequence). Deletions cut 2 bases from V and 5 bases from J, with 10 bases between. Here the CDR3 DNA reads TGTGCCTGGAGTCCCGGACGGGATCAGCCCCAGCATTTT. It encodes CAWSPGRDQPQHF.

The chain carries TRBV5-4 and TRBJ1-2; no clear D. The V gene lost 2 bases and the J gene lost 7 bases, with 12 bases spanning the gap. Germline values: CDR1 SGHNT, CDR2 YYREEE (reference sequence). The CDR3 length is 13 residues. The CDR3 DNA sequence: TGTGCCAGCAGCTTTGGGCAAATGGGTGGCTACACCTTC. Translation: CASSFGQMGGYTF.

This chain connects TRBV19 to TRBJ2-3; TRBD1 matches 7 bases. This CDR3 region has 15 residues. The trim removed 10 bases at V and 1 base at J, leaving 11 bases unmatched. CDR1 and CDR2 (germline): LNHDA, SQIVND (reference sequence). The CDR3 sequence: CATRGAGTGTDTQYF. The CDR3 DNA follows: TGTGCCACTCGAGGGGCAGGGACAGGCACAGATACGCAGTATTTT.

The sample holds one count of this clone. The J gene is TRBJ2-5, the V gene TRBV5-4; perhaps TRBD2 as D (5 bases). The V end lost 4 bases, the J end lost 5 bases, and 15 bases lay between the germline ends. From germline, CDR1 is SGHNT and CDR2 YYREEE (reference sequence). CDR3 length equals 14 residues. Here the CDR3 DNA reads TGTGCCAGCAGCCAGACGGGGTTTGAGGAGACCCAGTACTTC. Amino acids: CASSQTGFEETQYF.

The chain joins TRBV30 to TRBJ2-7; 8 positions match TRBD2. Germline V gives CDR1 GTSNPN, CDR2 SVGIG (reference sequence). There are 15 residues in the CDR3. V gave up 5 bases and J gave up 3 bases; unmatched junction bases: 12. The CDR3 protein is CAWYPRGGPIYEQYF. The CDR3 nucleotides read TGTGCCTGGTACCCTCGGGGGGGGCCGATCTACGAGCAGTACTTC.

The V gene is TRBV6-6, the J gene TRBJ2-7; 9 positions match TRBD2. This CDR3 comprises 12 residues. The germline V gene has CDR1 MNHNY and CDR2 SVGAGI (reference sequence). J gave up 6 bases and V 5 bases, and 2 bases lay outside the gene matches. The DNA for the CDR3 is TGTGCCAGCAGTGGAGCGGGAGGCGAGCAGTACTTC. This codes for CASSGAGGEQYF.